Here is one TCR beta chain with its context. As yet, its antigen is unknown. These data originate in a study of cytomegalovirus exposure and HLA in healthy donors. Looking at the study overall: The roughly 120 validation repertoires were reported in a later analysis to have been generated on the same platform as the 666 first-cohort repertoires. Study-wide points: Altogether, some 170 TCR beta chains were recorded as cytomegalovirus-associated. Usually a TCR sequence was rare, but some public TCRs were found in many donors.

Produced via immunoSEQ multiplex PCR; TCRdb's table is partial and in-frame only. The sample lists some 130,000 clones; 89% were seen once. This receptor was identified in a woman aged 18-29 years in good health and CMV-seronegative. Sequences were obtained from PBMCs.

The CDR3 sequence is CAIANRDWQPQHF. CDR3 nucleotides: TGTGCCATCGCAAACAGGGATTGGCAGCCCCAGCATTTT. The rearrangement uses TRBV10-3 and TRBJ1-5; D perhaps matches TRBD1 (6 bases). The length of the CDR3 is 13 residues. Trimming shortened V by 8 bases and J by 7 bases, and 15 bases separated the two germline ends. Germline V gene sequence: CDR1 ENHRY, CDR2 SYGVKD.